This TCR beta chain is from a study of blood T cell repertoires in COVID-19. Study background: The study drew acute and convalescent COVID-19 samples from the United States, Italy and Spain. Nucleic acid was either cDNA or gDNA, and it came from T cells, B-cell-depleted T cells, or PBMCs.

The length of the CDR3 is 13 residues. V lost 3 bases and J lost 1, with 7 bases in between. The germline V gene encodes CDR1 LGHNT and CDR2 FRNRAP. In the original processing: Reference gene primer amplification gave nucleated cell count estimates. Libraries were prepared by immunoSEQ multiplex PCR; TCRdb keeps only in-frame clonotypes and omits some of them. V and J calls and clone size are those listed in that table; D and trimming were worked out from the DNA. The sample records 100,000 to 150,000 clones, roughly 90% being singletons. The receptor was isolated from a man between 45 and 60 years old with acute or convalescent COVID-19. This chain connects TRBV12-5 to TRBJ2-7, with unresolved D. Sequenced: peripheral blood. The DNA of the CDR3 is TGTGCTAGTGGTTTACGGGTATCCTACGAGCAGTACTTC. Translating gives CASGLRVSYEQYF. Full variable domain (outside the CDR3, taken from reference TRBV12-5 and TRBJ2-7): DARVTQTPRHKVTEMGQEVTMRCQPILGHNTVFWYRQTMMQGLELLAYFRNRAPLDDSGMPKDRFSAEMPDATLATLKIQPSEPRDSAVYFCASGLRVSYEQYFGPGTRLTVT.